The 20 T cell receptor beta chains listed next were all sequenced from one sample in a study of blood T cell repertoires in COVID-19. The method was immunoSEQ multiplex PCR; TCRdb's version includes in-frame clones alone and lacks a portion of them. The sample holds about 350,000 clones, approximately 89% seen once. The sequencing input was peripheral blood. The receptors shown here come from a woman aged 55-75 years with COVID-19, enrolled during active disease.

The CDR3 DNA is TGCAGCGTTGAAGATCGACTGCGGGTTAGATACGGCTACACCTTC. Translation gives CSVEDRLRVRYGYTF. This rearrangement joins TRBV29-1 to TRBJ1-2; no firm D call. This CDR3 is built from 15 residues. Germline CDR1 SQVTM, CDR2 ANQGSEA. V lost 0 bases, J lost 8 bases, and 19 bases lay in between. Filled out from reference TRBV29-1 and TRBJ1-2, the complete variable domain reads SAVISQKPSRDICQRGTSLTIQCQVDSQVTMMFWYRQQPGQSLTLIATANQGSEATYESGFVIDKFPISRPNLTFSTLTVSNMSPEDSSIYLCSVEDRLRVRYGYTFGSGTRLTVV.

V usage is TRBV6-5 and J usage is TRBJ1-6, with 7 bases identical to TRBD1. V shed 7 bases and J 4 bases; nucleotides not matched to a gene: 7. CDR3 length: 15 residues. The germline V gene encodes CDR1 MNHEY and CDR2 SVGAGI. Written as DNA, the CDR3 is TGTGCCAGCACCCCTGGGACAGAGTATAATTCACCCCTCCACTTT. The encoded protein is CASTPGTEYNSPLHF.

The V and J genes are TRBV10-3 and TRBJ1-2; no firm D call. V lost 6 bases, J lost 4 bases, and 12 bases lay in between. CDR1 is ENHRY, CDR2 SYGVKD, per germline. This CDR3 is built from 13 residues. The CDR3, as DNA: TGTGCCATCAGCAACGATCCGAGCTATGGCTACACCTTC. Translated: CAISNDPSYGYTF.

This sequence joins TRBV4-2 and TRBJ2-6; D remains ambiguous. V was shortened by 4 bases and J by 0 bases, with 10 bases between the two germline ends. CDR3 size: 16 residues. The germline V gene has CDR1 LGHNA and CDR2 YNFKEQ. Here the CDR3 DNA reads TGTGCCAGCAGCCCCGTACAGCACTCTGGGGCCAACGTCCTGACTTTC. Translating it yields CASSPVQHSGANVLTF.

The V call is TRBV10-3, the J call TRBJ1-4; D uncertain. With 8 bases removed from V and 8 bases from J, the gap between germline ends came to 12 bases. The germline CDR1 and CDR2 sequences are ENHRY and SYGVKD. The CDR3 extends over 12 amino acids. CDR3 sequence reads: CAIRGVAEKLFF. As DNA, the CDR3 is TGTGCCATCCGGGGAGTGGCAGAAAAACTGTTTTTT.

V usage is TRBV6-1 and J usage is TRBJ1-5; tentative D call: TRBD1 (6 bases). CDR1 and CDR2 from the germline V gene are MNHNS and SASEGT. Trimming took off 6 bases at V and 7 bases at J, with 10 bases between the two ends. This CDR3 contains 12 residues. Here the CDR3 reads CASSPQGQPQHF. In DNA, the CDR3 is TGTGCCAGCAGCCCACAGGGACAGCCCCAGCATTTT.

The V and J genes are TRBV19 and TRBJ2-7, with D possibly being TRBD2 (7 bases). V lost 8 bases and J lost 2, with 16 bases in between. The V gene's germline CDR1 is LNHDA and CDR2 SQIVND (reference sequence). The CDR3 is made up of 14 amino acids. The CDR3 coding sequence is TGTGCCAGTGGAGTGGGGGGGGCCCCCTACGAGCAGTACTTC. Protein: CASGVGGAPYEQYF.

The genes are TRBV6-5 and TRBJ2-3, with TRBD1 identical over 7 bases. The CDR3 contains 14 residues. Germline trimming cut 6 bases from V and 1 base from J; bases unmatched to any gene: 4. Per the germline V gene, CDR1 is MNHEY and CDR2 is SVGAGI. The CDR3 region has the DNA TGTGCCAGCAGAGACAGGGCTGGCACAGATACGCAGTATTTT. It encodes CASRDRAGTDTQYF.

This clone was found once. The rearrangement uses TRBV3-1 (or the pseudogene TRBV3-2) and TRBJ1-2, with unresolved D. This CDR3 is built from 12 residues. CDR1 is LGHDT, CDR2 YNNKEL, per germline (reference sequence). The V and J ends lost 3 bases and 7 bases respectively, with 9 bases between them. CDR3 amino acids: CASSQPGFGYTF. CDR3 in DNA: TGTGCCAGCAGCCAGCCCGGGTTTGGCTACACCTTC.

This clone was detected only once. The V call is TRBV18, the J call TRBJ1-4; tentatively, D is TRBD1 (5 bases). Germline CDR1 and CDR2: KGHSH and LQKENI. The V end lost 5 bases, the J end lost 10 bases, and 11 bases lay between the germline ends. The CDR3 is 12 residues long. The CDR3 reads CASSVGEAKLFF. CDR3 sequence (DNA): TGTGCCAGCTCAGTAGGGGAAGCAAAACTGTTTTTT. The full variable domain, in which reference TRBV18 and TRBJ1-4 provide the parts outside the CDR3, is NAGVMQNPRHLVRRRGQEARLRCSPMKGHSHVYWYRQLPEEGLKFMVYLQKENIIDESGMPKERFSAEFPKEGPSILRIQQVVRGDSAAYFCASSVGEAKLFFGSGTQLSVL.

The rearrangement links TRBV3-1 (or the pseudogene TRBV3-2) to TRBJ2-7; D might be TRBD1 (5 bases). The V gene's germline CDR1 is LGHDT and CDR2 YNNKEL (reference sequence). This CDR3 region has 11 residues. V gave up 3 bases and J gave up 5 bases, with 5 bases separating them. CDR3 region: CASSHRDEQYF. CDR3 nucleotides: TGTGCCAGCAGCCACAGGGACGAGCAGTACTTC.

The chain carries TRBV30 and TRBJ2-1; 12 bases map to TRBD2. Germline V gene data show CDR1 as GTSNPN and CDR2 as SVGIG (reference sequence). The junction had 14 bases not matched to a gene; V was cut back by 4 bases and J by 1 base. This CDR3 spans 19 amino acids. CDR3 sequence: CAWKYPLAGGSQSYNEQFF. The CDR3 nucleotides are TGTGCCTGGAAATATCCTCTAGCGGGGGGGTCGCAGTCCTACAATGAGCAGTTCTTC.

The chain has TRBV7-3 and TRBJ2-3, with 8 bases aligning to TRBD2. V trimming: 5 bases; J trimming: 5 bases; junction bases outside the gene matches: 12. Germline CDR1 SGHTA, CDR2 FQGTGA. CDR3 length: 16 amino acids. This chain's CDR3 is CASSELIAGSEDTQYF. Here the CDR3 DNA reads TGTGCCAGCAGCGAGTTGATAGCGGGGTCGGAAGATACGCAGTATTTT.

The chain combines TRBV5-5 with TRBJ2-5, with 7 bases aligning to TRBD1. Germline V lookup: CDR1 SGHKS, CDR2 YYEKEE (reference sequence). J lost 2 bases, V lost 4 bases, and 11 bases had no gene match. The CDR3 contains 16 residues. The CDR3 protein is CASSGRTGLLQETQYF. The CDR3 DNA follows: TGTGCCAGCAGCGGAAGGACAGGACTTCTTCAAGAGACCCAGTACTTC.

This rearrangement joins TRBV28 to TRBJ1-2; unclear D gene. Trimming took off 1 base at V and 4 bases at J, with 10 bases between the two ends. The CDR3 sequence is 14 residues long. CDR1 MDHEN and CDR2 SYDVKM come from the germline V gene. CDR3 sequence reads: CASSLSREGYGYTF. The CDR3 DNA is TGTGCCAGCAGTTTATCGAGGGAAGGCTATGGCTACACCTTC.

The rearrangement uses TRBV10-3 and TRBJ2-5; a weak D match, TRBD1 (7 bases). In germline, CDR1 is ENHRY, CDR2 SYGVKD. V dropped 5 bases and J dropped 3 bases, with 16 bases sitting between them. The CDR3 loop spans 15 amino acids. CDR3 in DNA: TGTGCCATCAGTCGAATCAGGGGGGAAGAAGAGACCCAGTACTTC. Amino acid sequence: CAISRIRGEEETQYF.

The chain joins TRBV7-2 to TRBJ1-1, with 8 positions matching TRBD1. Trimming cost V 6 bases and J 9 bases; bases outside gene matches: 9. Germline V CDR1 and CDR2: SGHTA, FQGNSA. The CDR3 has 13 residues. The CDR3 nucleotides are TGTGCCAGCAGGAGAGGAGACAGGGGTAAAGCTTTCTTT. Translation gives CASRRGDRGKAFF.

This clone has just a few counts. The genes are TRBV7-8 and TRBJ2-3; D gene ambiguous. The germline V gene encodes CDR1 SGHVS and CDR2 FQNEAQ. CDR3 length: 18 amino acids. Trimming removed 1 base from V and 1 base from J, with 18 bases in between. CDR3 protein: CASSLVAPTIQGTDTQYF. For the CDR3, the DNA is TGTGCCAGCAGCTTAGTGGCCCCAACTATCCAAGGCACAGATACGCAGTATTTT. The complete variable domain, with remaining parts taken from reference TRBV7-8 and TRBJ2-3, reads GAGVSQSPRYKVAKRGQDVALRCDPISGHVSLFWYQQALGQGPEFLTYFQNEAQLDKSGLPSDRFFAERPEGSVSTLKIQRTQQEDSAVYLCASSLVAPTIQGTDTQYFGPGTRLTVL.

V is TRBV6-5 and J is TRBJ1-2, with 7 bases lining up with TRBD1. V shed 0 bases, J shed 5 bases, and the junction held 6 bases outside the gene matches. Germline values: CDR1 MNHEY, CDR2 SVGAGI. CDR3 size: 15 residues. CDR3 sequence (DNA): TGTGCCAGCAGTTACTCGCGACAGGGTGGGTATGGCTACACCTTC. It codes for CASSYSRQGGYGYTF.

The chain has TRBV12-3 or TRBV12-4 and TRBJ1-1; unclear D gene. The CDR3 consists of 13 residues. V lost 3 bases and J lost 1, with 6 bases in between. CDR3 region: CASSFIENTEAFF. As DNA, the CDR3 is TGTGCCAGCAGTTTTATAGAGAACACTGAAGCTTTCTTT.